These 7 T cell receptor beta chains were all obtained from the same sample, sequenced in a study of blood T cell repertoires in COVID-19. Clones were read by immunoSEQ multiplex PCR, and TCRdb kept only the in-frame ones, dropping some. The table includes under 500,000 clones, around nine tenths detected once. The sequenced sample was peripheral blood. All receptors come from a woman in her twenties or thirties with acute or convalescent COVID-19.

V and J are TRBV25-1 and TRBJ1-4; tentative D call: TRBD1 (5 bases). Trimming removed 4 bases at V and 8 bases at J, with 17 bases between. This CDR3 has 15 residues. Germline V gives CDR1 MGHDK, CDR2 SYGVNS. The CDR3 DNA sequence: TGTGCCAGCAGTGTCGGGCAGGGATCGGGCGAAAAACTGTTTTTT. Translated: CASSVGQGSGEKLFF.

The chain is built from TRBV11-2 and TRBJ2-3, with 9 bases fitting TRBD2. This CDR3 contains 16 residues. The ends lost 2 bases at V and 5 bases at J; junction bases unmatched: 8. CDR1 and CDR2 from the germline V gene are SGHAT and FQNNGV. Written as DNA, the CDR3 is TGTGCCAGCAGCTTAAGGGCTAGCGGGACGAGAGATACGCAGTATTTT. Protein product: CASSLRASGTRDTQYF.

This clone showed up just once. The chain couples TRBV30 to TRBJ1-2, with D possibly being TRBD1 (6 bases). The length of the CDR3 is 15 residues. V lost 0 bases and J lost 3, with 14 bases in between. Germline values: CDR1 GTSNPN, CDR2 SVGIG (reference sequence). This chain's CDR3 is CAWSVLVGQHYGYTF. The CDR3 DNA reads TGTGCCTGGAGTGTACTCGTGGGACAACACTATGGCTACACCTTC.

Only a few counts were recorded for this clone. The rearrangement joins TRBV6-1 to TRBJ2-7; D not certain. V was clipped by 3 bases and J by 3 bases, with 6 bases between them. The CDR3 totals 12 residues. In germline, CDR1 is MNHNS, CDR2 SASEGT. CDR3 in DNA: TGTGCCAGCAGTGAGAGATACTACGAGCAGTACTTC. Its protein is CASSERYYEQYF.

The CDR3 DNA reads TGTGCCTCCCCCGGACAGGAAGAGACCCAGTACTTC. This gives the protein CASPGQEETQYF. This rearrangement joins TRBV3-1 (or the pseudogene TRBV3-2) to TRBJ2-5; 7 bases are shared with TRBD1. Germline loops: CDR1 LGHDT, CDR2 YNNKEL (reference sequence). The V and J ends lost 11 bases and 3 bases, in that order; junction bases with no gene match: 6. The CDR3 consists of 12 residues.

The chain recombines TRBV5-4 with TRBJ2-1; TRBD2 matches at 10 bases. With 5 bases clipped from V and 7 bases from J, the junction kept 9 bases outside the gene matches. This CDR3 has 15 residues. The V gene's germline CDR1 is SGHNT and CDR2 YYREEE (reference sequence). CDR3 amino acids: CASRSERGGLNEQFF. The CDR3 bases are TGTGCCAGCAGATCTGAGCGGGGGGGCCTGAATGAGCAGTTCTTC. Drawing the rest from reference TRBV5-4 and TRBJ2-1, the complete variable domain is ETGVTQSPTHLIKTRGQQVTLRCSSQSGHNTVSWYQQALGQGPQFIFQYYREEENGRGNFPPRFSGLQFPNYSSELNVNALELDDSALYLCASRSERGGLNEQFFGPGTRLTVL.

About this clone: At one end the junction does not follow the germline gene, possibly because of a read error. V gene TRBV11-1 combines with J gene TRBJ2-4; 11 nucleotides line up with TRBD1. This CDR3 is built from 14 residues. The germline V gene has CDR1 SGHAT and CDR2 FQDESV (reference sequence). CDR3 nucleotide sequence: TGTGCCAGCAGCCAGGACAGGGGGCCTAGCGCGGCGACCTTC. Translation gives CASSQDRGPSAATF.